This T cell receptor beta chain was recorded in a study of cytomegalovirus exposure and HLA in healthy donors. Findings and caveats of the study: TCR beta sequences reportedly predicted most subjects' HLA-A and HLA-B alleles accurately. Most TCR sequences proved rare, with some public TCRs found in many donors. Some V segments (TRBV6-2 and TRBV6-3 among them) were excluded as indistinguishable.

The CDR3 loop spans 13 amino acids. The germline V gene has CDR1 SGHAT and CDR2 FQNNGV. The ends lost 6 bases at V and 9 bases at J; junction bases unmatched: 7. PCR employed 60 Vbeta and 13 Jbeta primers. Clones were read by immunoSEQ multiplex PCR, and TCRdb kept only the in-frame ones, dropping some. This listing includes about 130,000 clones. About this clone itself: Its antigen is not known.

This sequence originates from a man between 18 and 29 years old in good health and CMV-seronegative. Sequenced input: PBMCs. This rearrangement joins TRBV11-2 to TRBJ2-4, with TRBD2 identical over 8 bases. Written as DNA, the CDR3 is TGTGCCAGCAGTGATAGCGGGGAGAGCATTCAGTACTTC. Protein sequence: CASSDSGESIQYF.